A single sample gave rise to the 14 T cell receptor beta chains below, sequenced in a study of cytotoxic CD8 clonotypes in ibrutinib-treated CLL. Some clones are missing from TCRdb's copy, which holds only in-frame ones; the method was immunoSEQ multiplex PCR. Here the sample spans approximately 150,000 clones, 77% being singletons. The sequencing here drew on PBMCs, taken after 12 months of ibrutinib treatment. These receptors came from a human donor with chronic lymphocytic leukemia.

This clone came up once. The chain recombines TRBV5-1 with TRBJ2-1, with TRBD2 identical over 7 bases. This CDR3 has 15 residues. CDR1 SGHRS and CDR2 YFSETQ come from the germline V gene. V lost 1 base, J lost 9 bases, and 10 bases stayed unmatched. As DNA, the CDR3 is TGCGCCAGCAGCTTGCCCCTTAGCGGGCTACCTGAGCAGTTCTTC. Protein sequence: CASSLPLSGLPEQFF.

Comments on this clone: The junction differs from germline at one of its ends, possibly a read error. The rearrangement joins TRBV10-3 to TRBJ1-5; D not resolved. Germline loops: CDR1 ENHRY, CDR2 SYGVKD. This CDR3 region has 14 residues. The CDR3 is CASSEALGPQPQHF. In DNA form, the CDR3 reads TGTGCCAGCAGTGAAGCGCTTGGGCCCCAGCCCCAGCATTTT.

This clone was detected once. This sequence joins TRBV9 and TRBJ1-4; D may be TRBD1 (6 bases). Germline V gene data show CDR1 as SGDLS and CDR2 as YYNGEE. V was pared by 3 bases and J by 8 bases, with 11 bases between. This CDR3 is built from 13 residues. Here the CDR3 DNA reads TGTGCCAGCAGCGAAGGGACAAACGAAAAACTGTTTTTT. This sequence encodes CASSEGTNEKLFF.

This clone was counted between two and nine times. The chain has TRBV18 and TRBJ2-5; tentative D call: TRBD1 (5 bases). V was clipped by 1 base and J by 5 bases, with 8 bases between them. Germline CDR1 and CDR2: KGHSH and LQKENI. The CDR3 loop spans 13 amino acids. The CDR3 region is CASSPQGKETQYF. CDR3 nucleotides: TGTGCCAGCTCACCACAGGGGAAGGAGACCCAGTACTTC.

This chain links TRBV5-3 with TRBJ1-5, with D possibly being TRBD1 (5 bases). TRBV5-3 is flagged as an ORF with uncertain function. Trimming shortened V by 4 bases and J by 4 bases, and 15 bases separated the two germline ends. This CDR3 has 15 amino acids. CDR3 in DNA: TGTGCCAGAAGCAACAGGTTCGCGGTAAATCAGCCCCAGCATTTT. This translates into CARSNRFAVNQPQHF.

The chain joins TRBV30 to TRBJ1-1, with 8 bases that match TRBD1. V lost 5 bases and J lost 5; bases outside the gene matches: 7. The CDR3 spans 13 residues. Germline loops: CDR1 GTSNPN, CDR2 SVGIG (reference sequence). The CDR3 sequence: CAWAQGAQTEAFF. In DNA, the CDR3 is TGTGCCTGGGCTCAGGGGGCGCAGACTGAAGCTTTCTTT.

The chain couples TRBV13 to TRBJ2-3; 13 bases align to TRBD2. V was clipped by 6 bases and J by 6 bases; unmatched bases: 15. CDR3 length: 18 residues. Germline CDR1 PRHDT, CDR2 FYEKMQ (reference sequence). The CDR3, as DNA: TGTGCCAGCAGAACCCACAAATGGGGACTAGCGGGGACGGATACGCAGTATTTT. It codes for CASRTHKWGLAGTDTQYF.

V is TRBV4-1 and J is TRBJ2-3; 8 bases agree with TRBD2. With V trimmed by 0 bases and J by 3 bases, 8 bases remained unmatched. Germline CDR1 reads MGHRA; CDR2 reads YSYEKL. The CDR3 is 17 residues long. CDR3: CASSQEPGGGETDTQYF. CDR3 coding DNA: TGCGCCAGCAGCCAAGAGCCGGGAGGGGGTGAGACAGATACGCAGTATTTT.

The V gene is TRBV28, the J gene TRBJ2-7; 7 bases agree with TRBD1. The ends lost 3 bases at V and 2 bases at J; junction bases unmatched: 19. The CDR3 has 19 residues. CDR1 is MDHEN and CDR2 is SYDVKM in the germline V gene. The CDR3 bases are TGTGCCAGCAGTTTGGGAAGGGACCCAGGGGGTGTATTTGCCTACGAGCAGTACTTC. Translating gives CASSLGRDPGGVFAYEQYF.

CDR3 sequence (DNA): TGTGCCAGCTCACCCGGACAGGGTTACACTGAAGCTTTCTTT. Its protein product is CASSPGQGYTEAFF. V usage is TRBV18 and J usage is TRBJ1-1, with 8 bases aligning to TRBD1. The V segment lost 3 bases and the J segment 3 bases; nucleotides outside the gene matches: 3. This CDR3 spans 14 amino acids. Germline lookup yields CDR1 KGHSH and CDR2 LQKENI. The full variable domain, its missing parts supplied by reference TRBV18 and TRBJ1-1, is NAGVMQNPRHLVRRRGQEARLRCSPMKGHSHVYWYRQLPEEGLKFMVYLQKENIIDESGMPKERFSAEFPKEGPSILRIQQVVRGDSAAYFCASSPGQGYTEAFFGQGTRLTVV.

The genes are TRBV5-6 and TRBJ2-7; 9 bases match TRBD1. This CDR3 region has 13 residues. CDR1 SGHDT and CDR2 YYEEEE come from the germline V gene. V dropped 3 bases and J dropped 4; count of bases not matched to a gene: 2. CDR3 bases: TGTGCCAGCAGCTGGGACAGGGTTTACGAGCAGTACTTC. It translates to CASSWDRVYEQYF.

The rearrangement links TRBV11-1 to TRBJ2-5; D perhaps matches TRBD1 (6 bases). CDR1 and CDR2 (germline): SGHAT, FQDESV (reference sequence). Deletions cut 4 bases from V and 4 bases from J, with 16 bases between. The length of the CDR3 is 15 residues. CDR3 protein: CASSSPSTGRETQYF. Written as DNA, the CDR3 is TGTGCCAGCAGCTCCCCCTCTACAGGGAGAGAGACCCAGTACTTC.

Comment on this clone: Other DNA sequences in this sample translate to the same CDR3. This chain connects TRBV28 to TRBJ1-4; unclear D gene. The germline V and J ends were trimmed by 3 bases and 3 bases, with 8 bases remaining between them. CDR1 is MDHEN and CDR2 is SYDVKM in the germline V gene. The CDR3 runs to 14 residues. The CDR3 sequence: CASSFGQSNEKLFF. DNA of the CDR3: TGTGCCAGCAGTTTCGGGCAGTCTAATGAAAAACTGTTTTTT.

V usage is TRBV2 and J usage is TRBJ2-7; D is perhaps TRBD1 (5 bases). V was shortened by 6 bases and J by 1 base, with 16 bases between the two germline ends. The V gene's germline CDR1 is SNHLY and CDR2 FYNNEI. This CDR3 has 15 amino acids. CDR3 protein: CASRAGQGISYEQYF. DNA for the CDR3: TGTGCCAGCAGGGCCGGTCAGGGAATATCCTACGAGCAGTACTTC.